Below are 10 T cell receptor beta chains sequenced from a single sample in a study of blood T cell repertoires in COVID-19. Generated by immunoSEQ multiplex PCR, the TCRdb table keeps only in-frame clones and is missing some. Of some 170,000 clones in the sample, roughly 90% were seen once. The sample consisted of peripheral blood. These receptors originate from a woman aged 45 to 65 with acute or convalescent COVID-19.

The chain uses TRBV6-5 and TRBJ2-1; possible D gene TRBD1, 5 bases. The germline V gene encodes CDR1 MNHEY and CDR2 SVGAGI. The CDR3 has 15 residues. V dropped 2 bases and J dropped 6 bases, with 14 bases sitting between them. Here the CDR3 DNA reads TGTGCCAGCAGTTACGGAGTGGGGCCTGCCAATGAGCAGTTCTTC. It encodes CASSYGVGPANEQFF.

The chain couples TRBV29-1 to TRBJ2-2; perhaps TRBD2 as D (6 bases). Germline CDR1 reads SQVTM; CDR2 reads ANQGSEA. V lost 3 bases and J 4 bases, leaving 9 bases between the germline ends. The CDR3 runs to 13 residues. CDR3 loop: CSVERGSTGELFF. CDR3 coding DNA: TGCAGCGTTGAGCGGGGATCCACCGGGGAGCTGTTTTTT.

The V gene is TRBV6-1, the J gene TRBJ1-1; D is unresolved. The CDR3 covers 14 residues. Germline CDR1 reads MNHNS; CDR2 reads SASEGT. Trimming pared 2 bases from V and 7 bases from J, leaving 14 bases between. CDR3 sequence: CASSESWSRVEAFF. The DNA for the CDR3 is TGTGCCAGCAGTGAAAGTTGGTCCCGGGTTGAAGCTTTCTTT.

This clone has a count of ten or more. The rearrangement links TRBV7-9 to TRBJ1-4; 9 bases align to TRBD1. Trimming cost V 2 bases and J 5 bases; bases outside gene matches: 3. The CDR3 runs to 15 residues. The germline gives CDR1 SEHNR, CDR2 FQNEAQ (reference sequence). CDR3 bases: TGTGCCAGCAGCTTATATGGGACAGGGAATGAAAAACTGTTTTTT. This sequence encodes CASSLYGTGNEKLFF.

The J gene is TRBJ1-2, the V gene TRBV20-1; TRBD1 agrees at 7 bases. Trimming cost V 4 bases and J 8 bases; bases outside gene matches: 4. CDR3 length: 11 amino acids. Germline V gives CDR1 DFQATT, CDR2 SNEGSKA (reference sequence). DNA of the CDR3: TGCAGTGCTACCCCAGGGGGAGGCTACACCTTC. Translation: CSATPGGGYTF.

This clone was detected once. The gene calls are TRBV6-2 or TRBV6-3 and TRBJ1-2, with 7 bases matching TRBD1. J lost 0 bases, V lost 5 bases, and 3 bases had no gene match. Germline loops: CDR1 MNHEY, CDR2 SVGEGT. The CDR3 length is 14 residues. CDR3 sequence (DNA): TGTGCCAGCAGTAGGACAGGACCTAACTATGGCTACACCTTC. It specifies CASSRTGPNYGYTF.

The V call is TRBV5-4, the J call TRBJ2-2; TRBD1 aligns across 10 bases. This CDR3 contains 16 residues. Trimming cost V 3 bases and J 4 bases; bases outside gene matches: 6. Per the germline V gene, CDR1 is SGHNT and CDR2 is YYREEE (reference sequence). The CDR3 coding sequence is TGTGCCAGCAGCTCCTGGGACAGGGGCGGCACCGGGGAGCTGTTTTTT. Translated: CASSSWDRGGTGELFF.

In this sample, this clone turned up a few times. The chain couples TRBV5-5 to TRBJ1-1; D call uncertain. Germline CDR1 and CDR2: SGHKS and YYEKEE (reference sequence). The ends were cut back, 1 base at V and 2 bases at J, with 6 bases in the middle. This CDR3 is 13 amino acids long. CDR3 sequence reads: CASSLQINTEAFF. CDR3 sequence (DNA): TGTGCCAGCAGCTTGCAGATTAACACTGAAGCTTTCTTT.

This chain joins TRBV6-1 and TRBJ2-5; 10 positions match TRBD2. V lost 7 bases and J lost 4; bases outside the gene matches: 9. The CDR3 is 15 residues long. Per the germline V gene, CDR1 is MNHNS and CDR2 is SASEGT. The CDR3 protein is CASIPGLASRETQYF. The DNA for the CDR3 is TGTGCCAGCATCCCGGGACTAGCGAGTCGAGAGACCCAGTACTTC.

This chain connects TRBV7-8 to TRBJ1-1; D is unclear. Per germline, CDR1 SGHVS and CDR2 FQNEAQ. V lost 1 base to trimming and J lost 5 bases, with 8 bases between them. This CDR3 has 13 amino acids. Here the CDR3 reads CASSLVTGTEAFF. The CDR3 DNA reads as TGTGCCAGCAGCTTAGTGACGGGGACTGAAGCTTTCTTT.